This T cell receptor (beta chain) is drawn from a study of shared clonotypes between healthy human individuals. The study enrolled healthy HIV-negative adults without recent acute infections or vaccinations as donors. V was cut by 4 bases and J by 8 bases, with 21 bases left in between. In germline, CDR1 is SGHRS, CDR2 YFSETQ. CDR3 size: 16 residues. Study results and limitations: Though the depth was large, rarefaction showed that sorted-subset sequencing was incomplete. Generation of non-shared clonotypes was less probable than generation of clonotypes shared by all four donors.

Here immunoSEQ multiplex PCR was the method, and the copy in TCRdb shows in-frame clones only, minus some. Of some 900,000 clones listed, 76% are singletons. In the case of this clone: Its antigen is currently unknown.

The chain couples TRBV5-1 to TRBJ2-2; possibly TRBD2 for D (6 bases). The sample consisted of memory CD4+ T cells sorted from blood. Documented subset: CD45RA-negative fraction. The clonotype comes from a man aged 18-30 years in good health. This CDR3 reads CASSPAGTYGWGELFF. The CDR3, as DNA: TGCGCCAGCAGCCCGGCCGGGACTTACGGATGGGGGGAGCTGTTTTTT. The complete variable domain, with remaining parts taken from reference TRBV5-1 and TRBJ2-2, reads KAGVTQTPRYLIKTRGQQVTLSCSPISGHRSVSWYQQTPGQGLQFLFEYFSETQRNKGNFPGRFSGRQFSNSRSEMNVSTLELGDSALYLCASSPAGTYGWGELFFGEGSRLTVL.